The T cell receptor (beta chain) under discussion was sequenced for a study of cytomegalovirus exposure and HLA in healthy donors. Study-level findings and limits: For most TCR sequences rarity was the rule, although some public TCRs occurred in many donors. Researchers left out some V segments, among them TRBV6-2 and TRBV6-3, as indistinguishable.

Unmatched junction bases numbered 13, after V lost 6 bases and J lost 1 base. Per germline, CDR1 LGHNT and CDR2 FRNRAP. The CDR3 runs 17 residues. Primers for the PCR totalled 60 Vbeta and 13 Jbeta. Here immunoSEQ multiplex PCR was the method, and the copy in TCRdb shows in-frame clones only, minus some. The profile covers over 100,000 clones, with over 9.5% appearing a single time and roughly 5% taken by the ten largest. This clone was picked up a small number of times. No antigen is known for it. This receptor was identified in a man aged 35-49 years in good health and CMV-seropositive. Sequenced: PBMCs. V gene TRBV12-5 combines with J gene TRBJ2-5, with 8 bases identical to TRBD1. CDR3 in amino acids: CASGDAPGQVVQETQYF. The CDR3 nucleotides read TGTGCTAGTGGGGATGCCCCGGGACAGGTAGTCCAAGAGACCCAGTACTTC.